One sample yielded the 23 T cell receptor beta chains listed below, sequenced in a study of OX40 agonist ivuxolimab in advanced cancers. Libraries were prepared by immunoSEQ multiplex PCR; TCRdb keeps only in-frame clonotypes and omits some of them. Among over 45,000 clones listed, 83% were seen once. The source was CD4+ or CD8+ T cells sorted from blood, collected in a trial of the OX40 agonist ivuxolimab. The source is an adult with an advanced solid tumor such as melanoma, head and neck, liver or kidney cancer.

This clone appeared a few times. The CDR3 coding sequence is TGTGCCAGCAGTGCCGGCGCTAGCGGGGTGTTAGATGAGCAGTTCTTC. It yields the protein CASSAGASGVLDEQFF. The rearrangement uses TRBV5-4 and TRBJ2-1, with 9 bases fitting TRBD2. The CDR3 totals 16 residues. V lost 5 bases, J lost 8 bases, and 14 bases stayed unmatched. CDR1 is SGHNT and CDR2 is YYREEE in the germline V gene (reference sequence).

V gene TRBV19 combines with J gene TRBJ2-1, with 9 bases identical to TRBD2. The CDR3 spans 15 residues. The germline gives CDR1 LNHDA, CDR2 SQIVND (reference sequence). V gave up 5 bases and J gave up 5 bases; unmatched junction bases: 7. CDR3 residues: CASSSKRGDNNEQFF. The CDR3 DNA sequence: TGTGCCAGTAGTTCAAAGCGGGGGGACAACAATGAGCAGTTCTTC.

The rearrangement joins TRBV19 to TRBJ1-4; TRBD1 agrees at 9 bases. Germline values: CDR1 LNHDA, CDR2 SQIVND (reference sequence). J was trimmed by 7 bases and V by 8 bases; bases with no gene match: 11. CDR3 length equals 15 residues. Here the CDR3 reads CASQTGGAGSEKLFF. The CDR3 DNA reads TGTGCCAGTCAAACAGGGGGCGCAGGGAGTGAAAAACTGTTTTTT.

The genes are TRBV11-2 and TRBJ1-1; weak D call: TRBD1 (5 bases). From germline, CDR1 is SGHAT and CDR2 FQNNGV. V lost 6 bases and J 5 bases, leaving 22 bases between the germline ends. This CDR3 is built from 16 residues. CDR3 protein: CASRLFHFQGSTEAFF. CDR3 nucleotides: TGTGCCAGCAGACTTTTTCATTTCCAGGGAAGTACTGAAGCTTTCTTT.

In its sample, this clone was seen once. The chain has TRBV25-1 and TRBJ1-2; maybe TRBD1 (6 bases). The V end was cut by 4 bases, the J end by 7 bases, with 19 bases between. Germline lookup yields CDR1 MGHDK and CDR2 SYGVNS. This CDR3 comprises 15 residues. The CDR3 protein is CASSAPVGGRFGYTF. The CDR3 nucleotides are TGTGCCAGCAGTGCCCCCGTCGGGGGCAGATTTGGCTACACCTTC.

This clone was detected once. The CDR3 is CASSSPVGGESYNEQFF. The CDR3 DNA is TGTGCCAGCAGCTCCCCGGTCGGGGGGGAATCCTACAATGAGCAGTTCTTC. The chain carries TRBV7-2 and TRBJ2-1; 8 positions agree with TRBD2. This CDR3 contains 17 residues. Germline assignment: CDR1 SGHTA and CDR2 FQGNSA. The trim removed 4 bases at V and 1 base at J, leaving 9 bases unmatched.

This clone was counted a few times. The genes are TRBV6-6 and TRBJ2-5; the D gene is possibly TRBD1 (6 bases). CDR1 MNHNY and CDR2 SVGAGI come from the germline V gene (reference sequence). CDR3 length: 14 residues. The germline V and J ends were trimmed by 0 bases and 7 bases, with 12 bases remaining between them. The CDR3 DNA follows: TGTGCCAGCAGTTACTCGGACAGTGCGGGGACCCAGTACTTC. Amino acid sequence: CASSYSDSAGTQYF.

The DNA for the CDR3 is TGTGCCAGCAGTGTGATTGGGATCTCTGGAAACACCATATATTTT. It yields the protein CASSVIGISGNTIYF. This chain joins TRBV5-6 and TRBJ1-3; no reliable D call. Germline V CDR1 and CDR2: SGHDT, YYEEEE. The CDR3 consists of 15 residues. V lost 5 bases, J lost 0 bases, and 12 bases lay in between.

This chain connects TRBV7-9 to TRBJ2-1; 9 nucleotides line up with TRBD1. J lost 4 bases, V lost 5 bases, and 6 bases had no gene match. Germline CDR1 is SEHNR and CDR2 is FQNEAQ (reference sequence). The CDR3 is 15 amino acids. The CDR3 coding sequence is TGTGCCAGCAGCGCCCGGGACAGGGAGTACAATGAGCAGTTCTTC. This gives the protein CASSARDREYNEQFF.

The chain joins TRBV11-2 to TRBJ1-2; maybe TRBD1 (6 bases). In germline, CDR1 is SGHAT, CDR2 FQNNGV. The CDR3 has 13 residues. V lost 4 bases and J lost 7, with 13 bases in between. CDR3 coding DNA: TGTGCCAGCAGCTCCCCCGGGGGCTTTGGCTACACCTTC. It is translated as CASSSPGGFGYTF.

The V and J genes are TRBV29-1 and TRBJ1-1, with D possibly TRBD1 on 5 matching bases. From germline, CDR1 is SQVTM and CDR2 ANQGSEA. This CDR3 is 11 amino acids long. The V gene lost 4 bases and the J gene lost 6 bases, with 9 bases spanning the gap. DNA of the CDR3: TGCAGCGTTGTCCCGGGACCTGAAGCTTTCTTT. Its translation: CSVVPGPEAFF. The variable domain in full, completed from reference TRBV29-1 and TRBJ1-1, reads SAVISQKPSRDICQRGTSLTIQCQVDSQVTMMFWYRQQPGQSLTLIATANQGSEATYESGFVIDKFPISRPNLTFSTLTVSNMSPEDSSIYLCSVVPGPEAFFGQGTRLTVV.

The chain combines TRBV5-1 with TRBJ2-1; D tentatively fits TRBD1 or TRBD2 (7 bases each). V lost 7 bases and J 4 bases, leaving 27 bases between the germline ends. The CDR3 loop spans 18 amino acids. Germline-derived CDR1 and CDR2 are SGHRS and YFSETQ. CDR3 sequence: CASAARGSGGQPYNEQFF. The CDR3 nucleotides read TGCGCCAGCGCGGCCAGGGGGTCGGGGGGCCAGCCTTACAATGAGCAGTTCTTC.

The count of this clone is one. The V call is TRBV4-3, the J call TRBJ2-3; D may correspond to TRBD1 or TRBD2 (6 bases each). Per the germline V gene, CDR1 is LGHNA and CDR2 is YSLEER. The CDR3 length is 14 residues. V was shortened by 1 base and J by 4 bases, with 9 bases between the two germline ends. The CDR3 DNA sequence: TGCGCCAGCAGCCAAGCGGGGGCTGCAGATACGCAGTATTTT. This encodes CASSQAGAADTQYF.

The chain couples TRBV7-9 to TRBJ2-3, with 8 bases lining up with TRBD2. The CDR3 runs 13 residues. Germline CDR1 and CDR2: SEHNR and FQNEAQ (reference sequence). The V and J ends lost 9 bases and 1 base, in that order; junction bases with no gene match: 3. CDR3 sequence reads: CARQAGGTDTQYF. The DNA of the CDR3 is TGTGCCAGACAAGCGGGGGGCACAGATACGCAGTATTTT.

The rearrangement links TRBV6-5 to TRBJ1-6; maybe TRBD1 (5 bases). Germline V gene sequence: CDR1 MNHEY, CDR2 SVGAGI. The CDR3 extends over 14 amino acids. V shed 5 bases and J shed 10 bases, with 15 bases lying between them. The CDR3 sequence is CASSRDLKGSPLHF. Written as DNA, the CDR3 is TGTGCCAGCAGTCGGGACTTGAAAGGGTCACCCCTCCACTTT.

J is TRBJ2-5 and V is TRBV5-6; TRBD2 aligns across 8 bases. The CDR3 consists of 16 residues. Trimming cost V 4 bases and J 5 bases; bases outside gene matches: 13. Looked up from germline, CDR1 is SGHDT and CDR2 is YYEEEE. CDR3 in amino acids: CASSPLPRGAGETQYF. The CDR3 nucleotides are TGTGCCAGCAGCCCCCTCCCGCGGGGGGCCGGGGAGACCCAGTACTTC.

This rearrangement joins TRBV7-9 to TRBJ2-1, with 10 bases fitting TRBD2. Germline V gene sequence: CDR1 SEHNR, CDR2 FQNEAQ (reference sequence). The CDR3 consists of 16 residues. V was pared by 4 bases and J by 5 bases, with 8 bases of the junction left unmatched. In nucleotides, the CDR3 is TGTGCCAGCAGCTCCCCTAGCGGGGGCCCGCACAATGAGCAGTTCTTC. Amino acids: CASSSPSGGPHNEQFF.

This clone came up a few times. The rearrangement links TRBV19 to TRBJ1-6, with D tentatively TRBD1 (5 bases). Per the germline V gene, CDR1 is LNHDA and CDR2 is SQIVND (reference sequence). Trimming pared 4 bases from V and 5 bases from J, leaving 12 bases between. There are 15 residues in the CDR3. The CDR3 DNA reads as TGTGCCAGTAGTAGACCGGGGGTCGATAATTCACCCCTCCACTTT. Translating it yields CASSRPGVDNSPLHF.

The rearrangement uses TRBV10-3 and TRBJ2-1; TRBD2 matches 8 bases. This CDR3 has 15 residues. With 10 bases clipped from V and 2 bases from J, the junction kept 10 bases outside the gene matches. From germline, CDR1 is ENHRY and CDR2 SYGVKD. The CDR3 here is CATSRSGGTYNEQFF. CDR3 DNA sequence: TGTGCCACCAGCAGGAGCGGGGGAACCTACAATGAGCAGTTCTTC.

The chain has TRBV7-9 and TRBJ1-1; TRBD1 is a possible D gene (5 bases). The CDR3 loop spans 15 amino acids. Germline CDR1 and CDR2: SEHNR and FQNEAQ (reference sequence). V was trimmed by 0 bases and J by 4 bases, leaving 12 bases between them. The CDR3 DNA sequence: TGTGCCAGCAGCTTAGCAGGGCGCGGGGGCACTGAAGCTTTCTTT. Its translation is CASSLAGRGGTEAFF.

The V call is TRBV21-1, the J call TRBJ2-3. TRBV21-1 is listed as a pseudogene. The CDR3 runs 18 residues. This chain's CDR3 is CASSNSCSPRGLADTQYF. Here the CDR3 DNA reads TGTGCCAGCAGCAACAGCTGTTCGCCCCGGGGGCTCGCAGATACGCAGTATTTT.

This chain uses TRBV11-3 with TRBJ2-2; TRBD1 agrees at 10 bases. J was trimmed by 2 bases and V by 3 bases; bases with no gene match: 6. There are 17 residues in the CDR3. Looked up from germline, CDR1 is SGHNT and CDR2 is YENEEA. The CDR3, as DNA: TGTGCCAGCAGCTTCCGCTCGACAGGGGGCAACACCGGGGAGCTGTTTTTT. It yields the protein CASSFRSTGGNTGELFF.

The rearrangement uses TRBV15 and TRBJ2-5; maybe TRBD2 (6 bases). V lost 6 bases and J lost 0, with 14 bases in between. The CDR3 is 15 residues long. The germline V gene has CDR1 LNHNV and CDR2 YYDKDF (reference sequence). CDR3 sequence reads: CATRDGGAYQETQYF. CDR3 nucleotides: TGTGCCACCAGAGACGGGGGAGCTTACCAAGAGACCCAGTACTTC.